The present entry profiles one TCR beta chain with its context. The entry originates in a study of control samples from healthy donors and cancer patients. CDR1 is LGHNT and CDR2 is FRNRAP in the germline V gene. Trimming cost V 8 bases and J 4 bases; bases outside gene matches: 6. The CDR3 extends over 14 amino acids. The repertoire was sequenced with immunoSEQ multiplex PCR; TCRdb's copy has only in-frame clones and lacks some. The table has 350,000 to 450,000 clones, around nine tenths seen once. The TCR was taken from a man aged 35-49 years with head and neck cancer. The gene calls are TRBV12-5 and TRBJ1-1, with TRBD1 matching over 11 bases. Source material: PBMCs. This CDR3 reads CASSSGTGGTEAFF. Written as DNA, the CDR3 is TGTGCTAGTTCTTCCGGGACAGGGGGCACTGAAGCTTTCTTT.